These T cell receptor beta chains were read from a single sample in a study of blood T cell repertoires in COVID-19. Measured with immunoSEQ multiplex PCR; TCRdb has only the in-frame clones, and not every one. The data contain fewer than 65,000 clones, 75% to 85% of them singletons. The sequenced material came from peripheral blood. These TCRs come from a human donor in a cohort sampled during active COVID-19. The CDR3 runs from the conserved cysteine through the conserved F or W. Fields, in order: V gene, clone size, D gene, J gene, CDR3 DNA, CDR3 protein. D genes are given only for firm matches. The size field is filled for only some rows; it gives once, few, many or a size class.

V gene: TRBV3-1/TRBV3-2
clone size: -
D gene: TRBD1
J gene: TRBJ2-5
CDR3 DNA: TGTGCCAGCAGCCCTCCTGGACAGGGTGGGGCCCAGTACTTC
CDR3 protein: CASSPPGQGGAQYF

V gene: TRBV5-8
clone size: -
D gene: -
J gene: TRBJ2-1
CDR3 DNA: TGTGCCAGCAGCTTGAACATTAATGAGCAGTTCTTC
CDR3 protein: CASSLNINEQFF

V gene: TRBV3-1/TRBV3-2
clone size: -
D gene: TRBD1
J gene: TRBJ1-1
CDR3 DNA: TGTGCCAGCAGCCAAGGACAGGGGGCGTACACTGAAGCTTTCTTT
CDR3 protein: CASSQGQGAYTEAFF

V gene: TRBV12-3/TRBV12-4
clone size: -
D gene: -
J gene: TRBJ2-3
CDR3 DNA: TGTGCCAGCAGGCTACTGGAGACAGATACGCAGTATTTT
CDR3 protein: CASRLLETDTQYF

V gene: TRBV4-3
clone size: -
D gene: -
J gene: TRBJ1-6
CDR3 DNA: TGCGCCAGCAGCCAAGAAGGACTCGGTTATAATTCACCCCTCCACTTT
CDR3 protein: CASSQEGLGYNSPLHF

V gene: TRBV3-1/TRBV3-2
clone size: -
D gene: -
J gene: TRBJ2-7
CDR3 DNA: TGTGCCAGCACCCAGGGGCTGGCCACCTACGAGCAGTACTTC
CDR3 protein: CASTQGLATYEQYF

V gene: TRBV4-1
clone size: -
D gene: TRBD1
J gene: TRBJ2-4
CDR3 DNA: TGCGCCAGCAGCCAAGGAGCCGGACAGGGGATGGTAAACATTCAGTACTTC
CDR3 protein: CASSQGAGQGMVNIQYF

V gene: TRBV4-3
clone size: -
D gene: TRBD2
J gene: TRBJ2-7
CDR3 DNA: TGCGCCAGCAGCCAAGTTAGCGGGGGGGACATCTACGAGCAGTACTTC
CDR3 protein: CASSQVSGGDIYEQYF

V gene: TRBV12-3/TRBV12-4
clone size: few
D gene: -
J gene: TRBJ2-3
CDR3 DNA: TGTGCCAGCAGTTCAGCAGCGGATACGCAGTATTTT
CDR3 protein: CASSSAADTQYF

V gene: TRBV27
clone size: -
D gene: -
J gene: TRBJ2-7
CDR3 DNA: TGTGCCAGCAGTTTAGCCCAAACAGGGCTGGGTGTAGGGGAGCAGTACTTC
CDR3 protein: CASSLAQTGLGVGEQYF

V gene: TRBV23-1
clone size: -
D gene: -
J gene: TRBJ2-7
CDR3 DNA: TGCGCCAGCAGTACGACAGCCCGCTACGAGCAGTACTTC
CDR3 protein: CASSTTARYEQYF

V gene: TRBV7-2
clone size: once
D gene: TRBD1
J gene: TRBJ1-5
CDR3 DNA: TGTGCCAGCAGCTTAGGACAGGGTAGCAATCAGCCCCAGCATTTT
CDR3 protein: CASSLGQGSNQPQHF

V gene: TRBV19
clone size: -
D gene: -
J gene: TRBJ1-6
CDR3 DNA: TGTGCCAGTAGTACAGGGGAAAGGGTGAATTCACCCCTCCACTTT
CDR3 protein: CASSTGERVNSPLHF

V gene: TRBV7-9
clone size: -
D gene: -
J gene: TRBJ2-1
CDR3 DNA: TGTGCCAGCAGCTTAGGTGCTAGTCGTCGCAATGAGCAGTTCTTC
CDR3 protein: CASSLGASRRNEQFF

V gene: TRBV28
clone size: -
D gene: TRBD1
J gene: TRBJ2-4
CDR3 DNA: TGTGCCAGCAGCTCCCCTGGGACAGTCCTAAACATTCAGTACTTC
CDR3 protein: CASSSPGTVLNIQYF

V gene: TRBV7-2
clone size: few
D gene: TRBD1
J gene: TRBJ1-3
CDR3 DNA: TGTGCCAGCAGGGGTAGAGGACAGGGGGCCAACACCATATATTTT
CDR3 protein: CASRGRGQGANTIYF

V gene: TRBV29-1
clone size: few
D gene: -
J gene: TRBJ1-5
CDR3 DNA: TGCAGCGTTGAAGTAGATAGCAATCAGCCCCAGCATTTT
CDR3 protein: CSVEVDSNQPQHF

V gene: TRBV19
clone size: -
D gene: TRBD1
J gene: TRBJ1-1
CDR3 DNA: TGTGCCAGTAGTAGAAGGGGGCTCCGTGAAGCTTTCTTT
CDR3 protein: CASSRRGLREAFF

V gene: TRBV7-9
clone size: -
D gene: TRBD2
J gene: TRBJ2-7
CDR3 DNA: TGTGCCAGCAGCCCGAGGACTAGCGGGGGCCAGAGCTCCTACGAGCAGTACTTC
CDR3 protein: CASSPRTSGGQSSYEQYF

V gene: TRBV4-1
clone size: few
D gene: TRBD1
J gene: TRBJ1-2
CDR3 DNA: TGCGCCAGCAGCCAAGTGTCGAGGACAGGGCCCGGCTACACCTTC
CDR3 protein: CASSQVSRTGPGYTF

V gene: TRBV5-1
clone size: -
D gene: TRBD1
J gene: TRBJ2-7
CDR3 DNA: TGCGCCAGCAGCCCGGGACAGGGGGCGAGTAGCGAGCAGTACTTC
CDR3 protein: CASSPGQGASSEQYF

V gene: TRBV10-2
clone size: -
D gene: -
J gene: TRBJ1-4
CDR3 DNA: TGCGCCAGCAGTGAGGGACACCAAGAAAAACTGTTTTTT
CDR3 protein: CASSEGHQEKLFF

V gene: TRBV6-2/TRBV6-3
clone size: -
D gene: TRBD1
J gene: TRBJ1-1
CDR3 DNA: TGTGCCAGCAGCCTGGGACAGTACACTGAAGCTTTCTTT
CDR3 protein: CASSLGQYTEAFF

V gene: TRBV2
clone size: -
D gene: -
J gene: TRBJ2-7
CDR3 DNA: TGTGCCAGCAGTGCAACAGGGCGCAACGAGCAGTACTTC
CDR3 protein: CASSATGRNEQYF

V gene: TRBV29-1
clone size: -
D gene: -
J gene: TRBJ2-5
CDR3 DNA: TGCAGCGTTGAATTCGGCGGTGAGACCCAGTACTTC
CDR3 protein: CSVEFGGETQYF

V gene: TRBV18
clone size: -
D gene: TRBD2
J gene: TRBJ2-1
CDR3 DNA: TGTGCCAGCTCACCCCTAGCGGGGGCGGGGAATGAGCAGTTCTTC
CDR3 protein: CASSPLAGAGNEQFF

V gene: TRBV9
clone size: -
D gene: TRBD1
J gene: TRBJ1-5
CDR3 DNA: TGTGCCAGCAGCGGACAGGGTTGGAATCAGCCCCAGCATTTT
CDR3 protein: CASSGQGWNQPQHF

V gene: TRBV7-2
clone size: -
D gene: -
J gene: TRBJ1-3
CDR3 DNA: TGTGCCAGCAGCTTAACAAACTCTGGAAACACCATATATTTT
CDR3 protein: CASSLTNSGNTIYF

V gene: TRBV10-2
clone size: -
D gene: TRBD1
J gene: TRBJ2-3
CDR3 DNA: TGCGCCAGCAGAGACAGGGCTGGGTCCACAGATACGCAGTATTTT
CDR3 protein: CASRDRAGSTDTQYF

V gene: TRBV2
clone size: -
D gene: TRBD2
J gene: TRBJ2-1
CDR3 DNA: TGTGCCAGCACGAACCCGGGGACTAGCCTACTCGGGGTCTTC
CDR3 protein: CASTNPGTSLLGVF

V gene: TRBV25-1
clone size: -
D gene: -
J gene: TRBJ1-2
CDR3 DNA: TGTGCCAGCAGCGCGAGCTATGGCTACACCTTC
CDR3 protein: CASSASYGYTF

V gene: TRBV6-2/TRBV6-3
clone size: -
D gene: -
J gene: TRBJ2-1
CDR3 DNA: TGTGCCAGCAGTTACGACTCTCTCAATGAGCAGTTCTTC
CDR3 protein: CASSYDSLNEQFF

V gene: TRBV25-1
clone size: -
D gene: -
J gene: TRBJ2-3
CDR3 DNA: TGTGCCAGCAGTAGGCCGGGTCCTGGGACAGATACGCAGTATTTT
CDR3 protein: CASSRPGPGTDTQYF

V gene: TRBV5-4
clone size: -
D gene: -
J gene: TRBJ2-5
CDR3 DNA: TGTGCCAGCCGCCTACGGGGGGCCAGTGGAGAGACCCAGTACTTC
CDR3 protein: CASRLRGASGETQYF

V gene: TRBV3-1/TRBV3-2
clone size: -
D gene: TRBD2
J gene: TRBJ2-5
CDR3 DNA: TGTGCCAGCAGCCAAGACCCGGGCGGGGGGCCAGAGACCCAGTACTTC
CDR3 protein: CASSQDPGGGPETQYF

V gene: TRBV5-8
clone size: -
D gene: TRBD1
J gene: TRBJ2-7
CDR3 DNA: TGTGCCAGCAGCTTGGCCACAGGGGGCTATGTGACCTACGAGCAGTACTTC
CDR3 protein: CASSLATGGYVTYEQYF

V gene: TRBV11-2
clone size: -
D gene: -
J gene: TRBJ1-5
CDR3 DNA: TGTGCCAGCAGCCAATCACCCCCTCGGTCCCGGTTTGATCAGCCCCAGCATTTT
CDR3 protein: CASSQSPPRSRFDQPQHF

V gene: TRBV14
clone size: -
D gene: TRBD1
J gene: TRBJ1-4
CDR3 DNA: TGTGCCAGCAGCCAAGCGACAGGGGCAGGTGAAAAACTGTTTTTT
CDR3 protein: CASSQATGAGEKLFF

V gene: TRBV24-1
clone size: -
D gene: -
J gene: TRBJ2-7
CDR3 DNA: TGTGCCACCAGTACGGGTTCCTACGAGCAGTACTTC
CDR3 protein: CATSTGSYEQYF

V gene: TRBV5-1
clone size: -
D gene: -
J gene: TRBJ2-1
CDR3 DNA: TGCGCCAGCACCGTCCGGGGGAGTGCCTACAATGAGCAGTTCTTC
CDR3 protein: CASTVRGSAYNEQFF

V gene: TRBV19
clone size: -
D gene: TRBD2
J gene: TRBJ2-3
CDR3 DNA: TGTGCCAGTAGTATGGTAGCGGGGGGGCGAGATACGCAGTATTTT
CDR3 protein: CASSMVAGGRDTQYF

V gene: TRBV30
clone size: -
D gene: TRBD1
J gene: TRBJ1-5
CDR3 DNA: TGTGCCTGGAGTATAGGGACAGTACGCAATCAGCCCCAGCATTTT
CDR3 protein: CAWSIGTVRNQPQHF

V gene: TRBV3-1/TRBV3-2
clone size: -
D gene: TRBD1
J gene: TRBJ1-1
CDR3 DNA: TGTGCCAGCAGCCCTCTCCGGACAGGCCTAAAGGCTTTCTTT
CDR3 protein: CASSPLRTGLKAFF

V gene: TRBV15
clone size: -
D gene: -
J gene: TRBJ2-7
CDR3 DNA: TGTGCCACCAGCAGAGATAAGGGGGTGGCCTACGAGCAGTACTTC
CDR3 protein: CATSRDKGVAYEQYF

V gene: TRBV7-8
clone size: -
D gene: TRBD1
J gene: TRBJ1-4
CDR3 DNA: TGTGCCAGCAGCCCGGTGGGACAGGGTCGGGAAAAACTGTTTTTT
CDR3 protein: CASSPVGQGREKLFF

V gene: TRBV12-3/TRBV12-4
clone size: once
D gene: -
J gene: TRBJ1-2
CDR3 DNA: TGTGCCAGCAGCCGGACTGTAGAAGAAGGCTACACCTTC
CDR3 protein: CASSRTVEEGYTF

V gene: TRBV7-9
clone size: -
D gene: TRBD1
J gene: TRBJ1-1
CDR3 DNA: TGTGCCAGCAGCTTATCCGGGACAGAGAACACTGAAGCTTTCTTT
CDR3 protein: CASSLSGTENTEAFF

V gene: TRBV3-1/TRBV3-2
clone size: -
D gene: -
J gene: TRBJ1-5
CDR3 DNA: TGTGCCAGCAGCCAAGAGACAGCTGATAGCAATCAGCCCCAGCATTTT
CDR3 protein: CASSQETADSNQPQHF

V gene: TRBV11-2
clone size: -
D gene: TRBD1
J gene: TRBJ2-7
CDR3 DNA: TGTGCCAGCAGCCTCCGGGACAGGGTTTACGAGCAGTACTTC
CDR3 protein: CASSLRDRVYEQYF

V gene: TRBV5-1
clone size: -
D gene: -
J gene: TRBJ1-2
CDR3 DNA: TGCGCCAGCAGCTCTGCGCTCCCTGGGAGTGACTACACCTTC
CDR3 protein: CASSSALPGSDYTF

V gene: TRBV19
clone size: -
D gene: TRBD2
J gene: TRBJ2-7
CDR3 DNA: TGTGCCAGTAGTCCTCTAGCGGGGGACGCCTACGAGCAGTACTTC
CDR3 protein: CASSPLAGDAYEQYF

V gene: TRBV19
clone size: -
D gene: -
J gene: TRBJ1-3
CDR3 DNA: TGTGCCAGTAGTATTCGGAGTTCTGGAAACACCATATATTTT
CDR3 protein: CASSIRSSGNTIYF

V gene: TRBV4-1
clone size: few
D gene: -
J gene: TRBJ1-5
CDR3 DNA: TGCGCCAGCAGCCAAGATATCCTAAGTCGGGGACCCCAGCATTTT
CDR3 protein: CASSQDILSRGPQHF